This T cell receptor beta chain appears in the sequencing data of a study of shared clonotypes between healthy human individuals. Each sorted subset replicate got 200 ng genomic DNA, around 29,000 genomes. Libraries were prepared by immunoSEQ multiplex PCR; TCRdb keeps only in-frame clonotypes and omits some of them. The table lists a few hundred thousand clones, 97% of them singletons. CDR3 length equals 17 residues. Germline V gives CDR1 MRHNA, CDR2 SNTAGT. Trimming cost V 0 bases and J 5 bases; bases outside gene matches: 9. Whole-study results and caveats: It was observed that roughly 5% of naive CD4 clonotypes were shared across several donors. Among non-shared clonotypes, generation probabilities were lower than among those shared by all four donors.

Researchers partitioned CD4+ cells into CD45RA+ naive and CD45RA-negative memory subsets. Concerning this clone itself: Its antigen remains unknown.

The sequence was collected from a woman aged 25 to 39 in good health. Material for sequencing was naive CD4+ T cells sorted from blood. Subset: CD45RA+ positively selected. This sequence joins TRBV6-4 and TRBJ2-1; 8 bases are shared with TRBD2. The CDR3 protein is CASSDSALTGGNNEQFF. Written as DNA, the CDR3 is TGTGCCAGCAGTGACTCGGCCTTGACGGGAGGGAACAATGAGCAGTTCTTC.